This passage covers 10 T cell receptor beta chains from one sample sequenced in a study of T cells after posttransplantation cyclophosphamide. A marrow graft followed busulfan-fludarabine conditioning, with cyclophosphamide on days +3 and +4. Profiled with immunoSEQ multiplex PCR; TCRdb holds only in-frame clones, not every one. Altogether more than 4,500 clones were found in the sample, and no singletons occur. The specimen comprised PBMCs, sampled 350 to 400 days after allogeneic stem cell transplant with posttransplant cyclophosphamide. The origin of the receptors is a male patient aged 55 to 69 who received an allogeneic stem cell transplant from a related donor, was CMV-positive, and had acute GVHD only. The graft donor may have given rise to some T cells.

This clone was seen at least ten times. The chain carries TRBV7-9 and TRBJ2-1; 10 bases agree with TRBD1. J gave up 10 bases and V 5 bases, and 14 bases lay outside the gene matches. The CDR3 loop spans 16 amino acids. Germline CDR1 is SEHNR and CDR2 is FQNEAQ (reference sequence). The DNA of the CDR3 is TGTGCCAGCAGCCCGCTAACACCGGGACAGGGGTACGAGCAGTTCTTC. Encoded protein: CASSPLTPGQGYEQFF.

This clone has at least ten counts. As DNA, the CDR3 is TGTGCCAGCACTTCGGGAGACGGAATGGTCGAGCAGTACTTC. Its translation is CASTSGDGMVEQYF. The chain is built from TRBV2 and TRBJ2-7; D perhaps matches TRBD2 (6 bases). The CDR3 covers 14 residues. Per the germline V gene, CDR1 is SNHLY and CDR2 is FYNNEI. With 7 bases removed from V and 6 bases from J, the gap between germline ends came to 19 bases.

This clone occurred many times. The chain joins TRBV11-1 to TRBJ2-7; 8 bases fit TRBD2. The CDR3 has 12 residues. Trimming cost V 2 bases and J 6 bases; bases outside gene matches: 0. Looked up from germline, CDR1 is SGHAT and CDR2 is FQDESV (reference sequence). The CDR3: CASSLSGGEQYF. The DNA of the CDR3 is TGTGCCAGCAGCTTAAGCGGGGGCGAGCAGTACTTC. Full variable domain (remainder filled in from reference TRBV11-1 and TRBJ2-7): EAEVAQSPRYKITEKSQAVAFWCDPISGHATLYWYRQILGQGPELLVQFQDESVVDDSQLPKDRFSAERLKGVDSTLKIQPAELGDSAMYLCASSLSGGEQYFGPGTRLTVT.

This clone was counted many times. The V gene is TRBV5-4, the J gene TRBJ2-6; 11 nucleotides agree with TRBD2. The germline V gene encodes CDR1 SGHNT and CDR2 YYREEE (reference sequence). This CDR3 has 20 amino acids. The junction had 9 bases not matched to a gene; V was cut back by 0 bases and J by 1 base. CDR3 protein: CASSLVPSGRIRSGANVLTF. Here the CDR3 DNA reads TGTGCCAGCAGCTTGGTGCCTAGCGGGAGGATCAGGTCTGGGGCCAACGTCCTGACTTTC.

This clone was seen at least ten times. V and J are TRBV5-1 and TRBJ2-5; tentative D call: TRBD2 (6 bases). The V gene lost 3 bases and the J gene lost 4 bases, with 16 bases spanning the gap. This CDR3 is built from 15 residues. CDR1 SGHRS and CDR2 YFSETQ come from the germline V gene. DNA for the CDR3: TGCGCCAGCAGCTCAGGCGGGGCTCGAGGAGAGACCCAGTACTTC. This codes for CASSSGGARGETQYF.

This clone was detected ten times or more. V and J are TRBV5-6 and TRBJ1-5; 7 nucleotides match TRBD1. This CDR3 spans 15 amino acids. The V segment lost 4 bases and the J segment 0 bases; nucleotides outside the gene matches: 4. Germline V gene sequence: CDR1 SGHDT, CDR2 YYEEEE. CDR3 in amino acids: CASSKGQISNQPQHF. For the CDR3, the DNA is TGTGCCAGCAGCAAGGGACAGATTAGCAATCAGCCCCAGCATTTT.

This clone was seen at least ten times. The chain uses TRBV7-8 and TRBJ2-7, with 15 positions matching TRBD2. V shed 2 bases and J 3 bases; nucleotides not matched to a gene: 11. Germline CDR1 is SGHVS and CDR2 is FQNEAQ. The CDR3 consists of 19 residues. The CDR3 spells CASSLPRTSGGADNYEQYF. For the CDR3, the DNA is TGTGCCAGCAGCTTACCCCGGACTAGCGGGGGGGCTGATAACTACGAGCAGTACTTC.

This clone was seen many times. The genes are TRBV11-1 and TRBJ2-7; TRBD1 matches at 9 bases. Per germline, CDR1 SGHAT and CDR2 FQDESV (reference sequence). CDR3 length: 18 residues. J gave up 1 base and V 5 bases, and 15 bases lay outside the gene matches. CDR3: CASSPFPGQGKRSYEQYF. Written as DNA, the CDR3 is TGTGCCAGCAGCCCGTTCCCGGGACAGGGTAAGCGGTCCTACGAGCAGTACTTC.

By proportion, this clone is medium-sized. The rearrangement uses TRBV7-2 and TRBJ2-1; 8 bases align to TRBD1. Germline CDR1 SGHTA, CDR2 FQGNSA. V was clipped by 4 bases and J by 5 bases; unmatched bases: 4. The CDR3 runs to 14 residues. CDR3 sequence reads: CASSWGQADNEQFF. Written as DNA, the CDR3 is TGTGCCAGCAGCTGGGGACAGGCAGACAATGAGCAGTTCTTC. The full variable domain, rest sourced from reference TRBV7-2 and TRBJ2-1, is GAGVSQSPSNKVTEKGKDVELRCDPISGHTALYWYRQSLGQGLEFLIYFQGNSAPDKSGLPSDRFSAERTGGSVSTLTIQRTQQEDSAVYLCASSWGQADNEQFFGPGTRLTVL.

The rearrangement links TRBV5-1 to TRBJ2-3; 7 bases align to TRBD1. The V and J ends lost 1 base and 3 bases, in that order; junction bases with no gene match: 5. CDR3 size: 15 residues. CDR1 and CDR2 from the germline V gene are SGHRS and YFSETQ. Here the CDR3 reads CASSLQARGTDTQYF. In DNA, the CDR3 is TGCGCCAGCAGCTTGCAAGCCAGGGGGACAGATACGCAGTATTTT.